Listed below are T cell receptor beta chains from one sample, sequenced in a study of blood T cell repertoires in COVID-19. Assay used: immunoSEQ multiplex PCR; TCRdb lists only in-frame clones, some missing. The profile shows hundreds of thousands of clones, over 75% of them singletons. The sequenced material came from peripheral blood. Receptors originate from a human donor in a cohort sampled during active COVID-19. Both conserved end residues are part of each CDR3. Fields, in order: CDR3 length, V gene, CDR3 protein.

15 TRBV11-2 CASSLGQGGAGELFF
16 TRBV20-1 CSASPLQGESNQPQHF
15 TRBV4-1 CASSLGQGRIGEQFF
17 TRBV5-6 CASSPGLAQHLTDTQYF
15 TRBV5-5 CASSLGQGIGNTIYF
15 TRBV7-8 CASSPRTSGTDTQYF
15 TRBV7-6 CASSLMVRGTDTQYF
17 TRBV11-2 CASSSAVNQNLNSPLHF
14 TRBV18 CASSPQSYTGELFF
14 TRBV28 CASSFSGGPQKQYF
13 TRBV18 CASSPRGDYGYTF
16 TRBV15 CATSPPAGGPYNEQFF
15 TRBV2 CASSEDRDRGNEQFF
13 TRBV6-2/TRBV6-3 CASSYGSQETQYF
14 TRBV7-3 CASSPGTGPYEQYF
14 TRBV19 CASSVTGGNTEAFF
14 TRBV2 CASLAGPMNTEAFF
16 TRBV7-9 CASSLAGQSSYNEQFF
15 TRBV5-1 CASSKTSGSTDTQYF
11 TRBV5-1 CASSLVREQFF
14 TRBV29-1 CSVKSGQGLSEQYF
14 TRBV5-1 CASSLGGVGDKGFF
14 TRBV7-2 CASSSGPSANTIYF
16 TRBV7-2 CASSLGRGGRSDTQYF
14 TRBV11-2 CASSSNDRGTEAFF
19 TRBV4-2 CASSQEAVSGRAFIYEQFF
14 TRBV7-3 CASSALQGADEQFF
13 TRBV15 CATGSGGTDAQYF
14 TRBV5-1 CASRFAGPNTEAFF
14 TRBV28 CASVLDRRGTEAFF
16 TRBV5-1 CASTQGDRRNTGELFF
16 TRBV15 CATSRDRAGMGNEQFF
18 TRBV24-1 CATSEPGLAVTNTGELFF
14 TRBV3-1/TRBV3-2 CASSTPETTYEQYF
16 TRBV27 CASSPTLGQRNQPQHF
16 TRBV7-2 CASSADRGLNTGELFF
13 TRBV6-5 CASSYREGQPQHF
15 TRBV11-2 CASSSPGVYPLEAFF
14 TRBV10-2 CASSMRGGTQPQHF
13 TRBV12-5 CASARLASYEQYF
12 TRBV3-1/TRBV3-2 CASGGFTDTQYF
14 TRBV7-9 CASSFIDRGNGYTF
15 TRBV11-2 CASSLSGLPPYEQYF
13 TRBV25-1 CASRQGNGNGYTF
17 TRBV15 CATSRDRVGQAGEKLFF
13 TRBV7-8 CASSLGGTYEQYF
15 TRBV28 CASSPAGQSTGELFF
16 TRBV1 CTSSQDSSGSADTQYF
13 TRBV9 CASSFRENTEAFF
16 TRBV6-6 CASSYSLAQRTDTQYF
16 TRBV4-1 CASSQVPRGRINEQFF
17 TRBV7-2 CASSSQPLAGSTGELFF
15 TRBV27 CASSAPGQGVNEQFF
15 TRBV2 CASSDPGQGNTEAFF
15 TRBV2 CASSEATDRANEQYF